This is a list of T cell receptor beta chains from one sample in a study of cytomegalovirus exposure and HLA in healthy donors. Sequenced by immunoSEQ multiplex PCR; TCRdb stores in-frame clones only, minus some. The table shows approximately 150,000 clones, with 65% to 85% occurring only once. Input material: PBMCs. Source of these receptors: a woman aged 40-49 years in good health and CMV-seropositive. Both conserved end residues are part of each CDR3. D genes are given only for firm matches. Only part of the rows carry a size: once, few, many, or a class if the clone is expanded.

CDR3nt,CDR3aa,abundance,j_gene,d_gene,v_gene
TGTGCCATCAGTTCGGTAACCTCAGGGGAAGGGACTGAAGCTTTCTTT,CAISSVTSGEGTEAFF,once,TRBJ1-1,NA,TRBV10-3
TGTGCCAGCAGTCCAGGGTTAACCCATTCCAGTTACACTGAAGCTTTCTTT,CASSPGLTHSSYTEAFF,NA,TRBJ1-1,NA,TRBV7-8
TGTGCCAGCGGAGGAAACGGACGGGGGGGTATCTATGGCTACACCTTC,CASGGNGRGGIYGYTF,NA,TRBJ1-2,NA,TRBV28
TGTGCCAGCAGTCTGATAGCGGGGGGAAGCACAGATACGCAGTATTTT,CASSLIAGGSTDTQYF,NA,TRBJ2-3,TRBD2,TRBV14
TGTGCCAGCAGCGTAACACAGGGGCAGGGTTCACCCCTCCACTTT,CASSVTQGQGSPLHF,NA,TRBJ1-6,TRBD1,TRBV9
TGTGCCAGCAGCTTACCGGGGGGGAGAACCACTGAAGCTTTCTTT,CASSLPGGRTTEAFF,NA,TRBJ1-1,NA,TRBV5-4
TGTGCCAGCAGTTACGTTACAGGGGGGGTAGGCTACACCTTC,CASSYVTGGVGYTF,NA,TRBJ1-2,TRBD1,TRBV6-5
TGCGCCAGCAGCCAAGGTCAGTCCTACAATGAGCAGTTCTTC,CASSQGQSYNEQFF,NA,TRBJ2-1,NA,TRBV4-1
TGCGCCAGCAGTCTGACCGGTCCGGGGGGCCCGCAAGAAAAACTGTTTTTT,CASSLTGPGGPQEKLFF,NA,TRBJ1-4,NA,TRBV5-1
TGTGCCAGCAGTCATCCAGGGGATACTGGGGCCAACGTCCTGACTTTC,CASSHPGDTGANVLTF,NA,TRBJ2-6,NA,TRBV28
TGTGCCAGCAGCCAGGACGGGACAGCCGTTTATGGCTACACCTTC,CASSQDGTAVYGYTF,NA,TRBJ1-2,TRBD1,TRBV14
TGTGCCTGGGGAAGACAGGGCGGCTCTGGAAACACCATATATTTT,CAWGRQGGSGNTIYF,NA,TRBJ1-3,TRBD1,TRBV30
TGTGCCAGTAGTATAGGACGGAGTATCTCTGGAAACACCATATATTTT,CASSIGRSISGNTIYF,NA,TRBJ1-3,NA,TRBV19
TGTGCCAGCAGCTCGGACATCTGGGGAAACACCATATATTTT,CASSSDIWGNTIYF,NA,TRBJ1-3,NA,TRBV7-2
TGTGCCAGCAGCCGGGACAGGGGGTCGGCTGAAGCTTTCTTT,CASSRDRGSAEAFF,NA,TRBJ1-1,TRBD1,TRBV7-2
TGTGCCAGCAGCTTTCCCGGGACACAAACCGGGGAGCTGTTTTTT,CASSFPGTQTGELFF,NA,TRBJ2-2,NA,TRBV5-4
TGTGCCAGCAGCTTTTCTGACAGGGGCGGAGGCTACACCTTC,CASSFSDRGGGYTF,NA,TRBJ1-2,TRBD1,TRBV7-6
TGTGCCAGCAGTTTACCTCCCGGGGGGCACGGGGAGCTGTTTTTT,CASSLPPGGHGELFF,NA,TRBJ2-2,NA,TRBV27
TGTGCCAGCAGCTTATCAGGGGATGAAAAGCCCCAGCATTTT,CASSLSGDEKPQHF,NA,TRBJ1-5,NA,TRBV7-2
TGTGCCAGCAGCAAGAACACAGGTTATGGCTACACCTTC,CASSKNTGYGYTF,NA,TRBJ1-2,NA,TRBV11-2
TGCGCCAGCAGCTCCACAGGGTCGGGCGAGCAGTACTTC,CASSSTGSGEQYF,NA,TRBJ2-7,NA,TRBV5-1
TGTGCCAGCAGCTTAGATTGGCCCGGGGAGCTGTTTTTT,CASSLDWPGELFF,NA,TRBJ2-2,NA,TRBV7-6